This T cell receptor beta chain came from a study of blood T cell repertoires in COVID-19. Study information: The samples span acute and convalescent COVID-19 from the United States, Italy and Spain. T cells, B-cell-depleted T cells, or PBMCs supplied cDNA or gDNA.

There are 16 residues in the CDR3. The germline CDR1 and CDR2 sequences are PRHDT and FYEKMQ (reference sequence). After removal of 5 bases from V and 3 bases from J, the junction contained 6 bases not matched to a gene. Clones were sequenced by immunoSEQ multiplex PCR, and TCRdb holds only the in-frame ones, with some missing. The sample holds roughly 130,000 clones, 70% to 85% seen once. This clone appeared once. The J gene is TRBJ2-2, the V gene TRBV13; 10 bases are shared with TRBD1. Sequencing used peripheral blood. This receptor was identified in a woman aged 55 to 70 with acute or convalescent COVID-19. The CDR3 spells CASSPGTGVDTGELFF. The CDR3, as DNA: TGTGCCAGCAGCCCGGGGACAGGGGTAGACACCGGGGAGCTGTTTTTT.